This T cell receptor (beta chain) was captured by sequencing in a study of OX40 agonist ivuxolimab in advanced cancers. Study findings and constraints: Partly responding patients at 0.1-3.0 mg/kg showed some of the smallest clonal expansion.

Repertoires were generated with immunoSEQ multiplex PCR, while TCRdb's copy carries only in-frame clones and drops some. The table includes around 63,000 clones, 82% detected once. In regard to this clone: Its target is not known.

Anyone with autoimmune disease history or systemic immunosuppression was excluded. The germline V and J ends were trimmed by 2 bases and 2 bases, with 17 bases remaining between them. The CDR3 runs 16 residues. CDR1 GTSNPN and CDR2 SVGIG come from the germline V gene (reference sequence). The starting material was CD4+ or CD8+ T cells sorted from blood, obtained in a trial of the OX40 agonist ivuxolimab. This TCR was sampled from an adult with an advanced solid tumor such as melanoma, head and neck, liver or kidney cancer. The chain recombines TRBV30 with TRBJ2-3, with D possibly being TRBD1 (6 bases). Written as DNA, the CDR3 is TGTGCCTGGAGTCCCTGGACAGCGGTTACCACAGATACGCAGTATTTT. Protein sequence: CAWSPWTAVTTDTQYF.